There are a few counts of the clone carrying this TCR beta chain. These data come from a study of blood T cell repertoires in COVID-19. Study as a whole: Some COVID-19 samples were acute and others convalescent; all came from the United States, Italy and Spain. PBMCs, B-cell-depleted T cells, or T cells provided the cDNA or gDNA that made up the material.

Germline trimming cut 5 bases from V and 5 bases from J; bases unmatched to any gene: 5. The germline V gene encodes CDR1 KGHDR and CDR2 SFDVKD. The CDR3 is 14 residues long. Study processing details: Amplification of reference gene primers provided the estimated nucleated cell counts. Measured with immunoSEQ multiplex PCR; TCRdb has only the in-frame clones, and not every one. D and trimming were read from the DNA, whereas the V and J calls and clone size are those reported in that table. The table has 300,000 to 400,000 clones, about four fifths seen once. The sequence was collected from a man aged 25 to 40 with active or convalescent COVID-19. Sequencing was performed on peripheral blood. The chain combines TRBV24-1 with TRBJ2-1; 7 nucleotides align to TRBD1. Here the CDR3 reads CATSAGGADNEQFF. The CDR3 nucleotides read TGTGCCACCAGTGCAGGGGGTGCCGACAATGAGCAGTTCTTC.